This is a list of T cell receptor beta chains from one sample in a study of cytomegalovirus exposure and HLA in healthy donors. The assay was immunoSEQ multiplex PCR, and TCRdb's table has in-frame clones only and misses some. The sample lists 110,000 to 150,000 clones; 70% to 85% were seen once. The sample taken for sequencing was PBMCs. Receptor source: a male donor in good health and CMV-seronegative. Each CDR3 is given without its conserved first and last residue. Rows give clone size only sometimes, using once, few, many, or a class for an expanded clone.

CDR3aa: ASSSNGGPQETQY
v_gene: TRBV7-2
j_gene: TRBJ2-5
abundance: NA

CDR3aa: ASTRQLAGAPDTQY
v_gene: TRBV2
j_gene: TRBJ2-3
abundance: few

CDR3aa: ASSHPDGTANEKLF
v_gene: TRBV9
j_gene: TRBJ1-4
abundance: few

CDR3aa: ASSALSSGRSYNEQF
v_gene: TRBV19
j_gene: TRBJ2-1
abundance: NA

CDR3aa: ASSLEPGANYGYT
v_gene: TRBV5-1
j_gene: TRBJ1-2
abundance: NA

CDR3aa: ASSLGARGSTEAF
v_gene: TRBV11-2
j_gene: TRBJ1-1
abundance: NA

CDR3aa: ASAAGGTNSYEQY
v_gene: TRBV18
j_gene: TRBJ2-7
abundance: NA

CDR3aa: ASSLVEGATSGAYNEQF
v_gene: TRBV7-8
j_gene: TRBJ2-1
abundance: NA

CDR3aa: ASRTSGTYNEQF
v_gene: TRBV7-6
j_gene: TRBJ2-1
abundance: NA

CDR3aa: ASSFPRNTYEQY
v_gene: TRBV5-8
j_gene: TRBJ2-7
abundance: NA

CDR3aa: ASSLEGQHNQPQH
v_gene: TRBV28
j_gene: TRBJ1-5
abundance: NA

CDR3aa: ASSLSASGGSGEQH
v_gene: TRBV27
j_gene: TRBJ2-7
abundance: NA

CDR3aa: AWSLLAGGYGEQY
v_gene: TRBV30
j_gene: TRBJ2-7
abundance: once

CDR3aa: ASSLEYWQNEAF
v_gene: TRBV11-2
j_gene: TRBJ1-1
abundance: NA

CDR3aa: ASSLTGEAFDEQY
v_gene: TRBV7-9
j_gene: TRBJ2-7
abundance: NA

CDR3aa: ASSLVPGLSKNIQY
v_gene: TRBV5-8
j_gene: TRBJ2-4
abundance: NA

CDR3aa: ASSLEVRADSYEQY
v_gene: TRBV5-5
j_gene: TRBJ2-7
abundance: NA

CDR3aa: ASSLKTGVGYEQY
v_gene: TRBV7-9
j_gene: TRBJ2-7
abundance: NA

CDR3aa: ASSDPAQGAGETQY
v_gene: TRBV19
j_gene: TRBJ2-5
abundance: NA

CDR3aa: ASSPRGHDTDTQY
v_gene: TRBV4-3
j_gene: TRBJ2-3
abundance: once

CDR3aa: ASSEDRSYEQY
v_gene: TRBV6-1
j_gene: TRBJ2-7
abundance: few

CDR3aa: ASSSLGGQGRDTQY
v_gene: TRBV28
j_gene: TRBJ2-3
abundance: NA

CDR3aa: ASRRSGEAF
v_gene: TRBV19
j_gene: TRBJ1-1
abundance: NA

CDR3aa: ASSLDGSSYEQY
v_gene: TRBV7-3
j_gene: TRBJ2-7
abundance: once

CDR3aa: ASSLVGDRYEQY
v_gene: TRBV5-5
j_gene: TRBJ2-7
abundance: once

CDR3aa: ASMAFSYEQY
v_gene: TRBV28
j_gene: TRBJ2-7
abundance: NA

CDR3aa: ASSDGPLTTQPIQGYT
v_gene: TRBV6-4
j_gene: TRBJ1-2
abundance: NA

CDR3aa: ASSWGLRYNEQF
v_gene: TRBV5-1
j_gene: TRBJ2-1
abundance: NA

CDR3aa: ASSFKRLAGEYEQY
v_gene: TRBV5-4
j_gene: TRBJ2-7
abundance: once

CDR3aa: ASIGGDSYEQY
v_gene: TRBV11-2
j_gene: TRBJ2-7
abundance: NA

CDR3aa: ASSYGQGSDTQY
v_gene: TRBV7-9
j_gene: TRBJ2-3
abundance: NA

CDR3aa: ASSIGQKFR
v_gene: TRBV19
j_gene: TRBJ1-1
abundance: NA

CDR3aa: ASSVVGGVTEAF
v_gene: TRBV9
j_gene: TRBJ1-1
abundance: once

CDR3aa: ASSRLAGNTGELF
v_gene: TRBV6-6
j_gene: TRBJ2-2
abundance: NA

CDR3aa: ASSLNGQGGEKLF
v_gene: TRBV7-6
j_gene: TRBJ1-4
abundance: few

CDR3aa: ASSLAGQYEQY
v_gene: TRBV7-9
j_gene: TRBJ2-7
abundance: NA

CDR3aa: ASSLSSYQETQY
v_gene: TRBV7-2
j_gene: TRBJ2-5
abundance: NA

CDR3aa: ASSWGYTEAF
v_gene: TRBV28
j_gene: TRBJ1-1
abundance: NA

CDR3aa: ASSLGQGDRWGQKPDTQY
v_gene: TRBV5-5
j_gene: TRBJ2-3
abundance: NA

CDR3aa: ATCGVVNTEAF
v_gene: TRBV19
j_gene: TRBJ1-1
abundance: NA

CDR3aa: ASSIHPYGAEYGYT
v_gene: TRBV28
j_gene: TRBJ1-2
abundance: NA

CDR3aa: ASSQDRRKTGNTIY
v_gene: TRBV4-3
j_gene: TRBJ1-3
abundance: NA

CDR3aa: ASSLEGGPYEQY
v_gene: TRBV5-1
j_gene: TRBJ2-7
abundance: NA

CDR3aa: ASSPGGGTYEQY
v_gene: TRBV14
j_gene: TRBJ2-7
abundance: NA

CDR3aa: ASSYGGAGYEQY
v_gene: TRBV6-5
j_gene: TRBJ2-7
abundance: NA

CDR3aa: ASSSQGTYGYT
v_gene: TRBV27
j_gene: TRBJ1-2
abundance: NA

CDR3aa: ASSPSLAAYNEQF
v_gene: TRBV7-9
j_gene: TRBJ2-1
abundance: NA

CDR3aa: ASSQDGRGVQF
v_gene: TRBV4-1
j_gene: TRBJ2-1
abundance: NA

CDR3aa: ASIKYETGGPTDTQY
v_gene: TRBV27
j_gene: TRBJ2-3
abundance: NA

CDR3aa: ASSLISGRDDEQY
v_gene: TRBV27
j_gene: TRBJ2-7
abundance: NA

CDR3aa: ASTLGTGRWDTEAF
v_gene: TRBV19
j_gene: TRBJ1-1
abundance: NA

CDR3aa: ASNGRVLPIQPQH
v_gene: TRBV27
j_gene: TRBJ1-5
abundance: NA

CDR3aa: ARKDRGHKDRYNEKLF
v_gene: TRBV21-1
j_gene: TRBJ1-4
abundance: NA

CDR3aa: ATSGGLTYEQY
v_gene: TRBV15
j_gene: TRBJ2-7
abundance: once

CDR3aa: ASSRGGNLGETQY
v_gene: TRBV5-4
j_gene: TRBJ2-5
abundance: NA